The next 19 T cell receptor beta chains were all read from a single sample in a study of shared clonotypes between healthy human individuals. The data were produced by immunoSEQ multiplex PCR, yet TCRdb's version contains in-frame clones alone and is incomplete. The table shows 2 million to 2.5 million clones, with around 95% occurring only once. Source material: naive CD4+ T cells sorted from blood. Subset here: CD45RA+ positively selected. The source is a young man in good health.

The V call is TRBV6-5, the J call TRBJ2-7; 7 positions match TRBD1. The CDR3 contains 15 residues. Germline CDR1 and CDR2: MNHEY and SVGAGI. V was clipped by 0 bases and J by 6 bases; unmatched bases: 8. Here the CDR3 reads CASSYSSRQGPEQYF. The DNA of the CDR3 is TGTGCCAGCAGTTACTCGAGCAGACAGGGCCCCGAGCAGTACTTC.

This chain uses TRBV7-8 with TRBJ2-7; TRBD2 aligns across 7 bases. The CDR3 is 13 residues long. V shed 3 bases and J 3 bases; nucleotides not matched to a gene: 2. CDR1 is SGHVS and CDR2 is FQNEAQ in the germline V gene. The chain's CDR3 is CASSFSGLYEQYF. CDR3 nucleotides: TGTGCCAGCAGCTTTAGCGGGCTCTACGAGCAGTACTTC.

This clone was observed a single time. The rearrangement links TRBV28 to TRBJ2-7; TRBD1 is a possible D gene (6 bases). V lost 3 bases and J lost 2, with 11 bases in between. Germline loops: CDR1 MDHEN, CDR2 SYDVKM. The CDR3 contains 14 residues. CDR3 nucleotide sequence: TGTGCCAGCAGTTTGGTCAGGGGTGCCTACGAGCAGTACTTC. Its protein is CASSLVRGAYEQYF.

The gene calls are TRBV7-9 and TRBJ2-2; no definite D call. CDR1 and CDR2 (germline): SEHNR, FQNEAQ (reference sequence). The CDR3 is made up of 13 amino acids. V was shortened by 0 bases and J by 7 bases, with 6 bases between the two germline ends. The CDR3 here is CASSLAADGELFF. The CDR3 DNA reads TGTGCCAGCAGCTTAGCGGCGGACGGGGAGCTGTTTTTT.

Of note for this clone: One junction end disagrees with the germline gene, perhaps due to a read error. DNA for the CDR3: TGTGCCAGCAGATTAGGGACGAGAATCCAGTACTTC. Its protein is CASRLGTRIQYF. V and J are TRBV7-9 and TRBJ2-5; D could derive from TRBD1 or TRBD2 (5 bases each). CDR1 and CDR2 from the germline V gene are SEHNR and FQNEAQ (reference sequence). The CDR3 length is 12 residues. Looking up the rest from reference TRBV7-9 and TRBJ2-5 gives the full variable domain: DTGVSQNPRHKITKRGQNVTFRCDPISEHNRLYWYRQTLGQGPEFLTYFQNEAQLEKSRLLSDRFSAERPKGSFSTLEIQRTEQGDSAMYLCASRLGTRIQYFGPGTRLLVL.

This chain uses TRBV10-3 with TRBJ1-2; D is undetermined. V lost 0 bases to trimming and J lost 4 bases, with 3 bases between them. The CDR3 has 12 amino acids. The germline gives CDR1 ENHRY, CDR2 SYGVKD. The CDR3 region is CAISESFYGYTF. The CDR3 DNA reads as TGTGCCATCAGTGAGTCCTTCTATGGCTACACCTTC.

This chain links TRBV7-9 with TRBJ1-1; a weak D match, TRBD1 (5 bases). Germline V gene lookup returns CDR1 SEHNR and CDR2 FQNEAQ (reference sequence). Trimming shortened V by 4 bases and J by 3 bases, and 12 bases separated the two germline ends. The CDR3 contains 14 residues. The CDR3 DNA sequence: TGTGCCAGCAGCTCGGACACGTTCTACACTGAAGCTTTCTTT. It encodes CASSSDTFYTEAFF.

The V call is TRBV4-3, the J call TRBJ2-3, with 10 bases lining up with TRBD2. There are 18 residues in the CDR3. V shed 0 bases and J 6 bases; nucleotides not matched to a gene: 12. The germline gives CDR1 LGHNA, CDR2 YSLEER. CDR3 DNA: TGCGCCAGCAGCCAAGAAGGAATTAGCGGGAGGACGGTGGATACGCAGTATTTT. It specifies CASSQEGISGRTVDTQYF.

The DNA for the CDR3 is TGTGCCAGCAGCCGGGAGCAGGGTGCGGAGCAGTACTTC. This gives the protein CASSREQGAEQYF. This chain joins TRBV6-5 and TRBJ2-7; D is perhaps TRBD2 (6 bases). CDR3 length: 13 amino acids. V was pared by 6 bases and J by 7 bases, with 16 bases between. CDR1 is MNHEY and CDR2 is SVGAGI in the germline V gene.

This chain uses TRBV10-1 with TRBJ2-1; D might be TRBD2 (5 bases). The V end lost 5 bases, the J end lost 8 bases, and 16 bases lay between the germline ends. The CDR3 has 14 residues. Germline CDR1 is WNHNN and CDR2 is SYGVQD (reference sequence). This chain's CDR3 is CASSSGILGHEQFF. The DNA of the CDR3 is TGCGCCAGCAGTAGCGGAATACTAGGGCATGAGCAGTTCTTC.

The V call is TRBV30, the J call TRBJ1-5, with D unclear. Germline CDR1 GTSNPN, CDR2 SVGIG (reference sequence). The CDR3 covers 13 residues. Trimming shortened V by 3 bases and J by 9 bases, and 15 bases separated the two germline ends. CDR3: CAWSPDSLGPQHF. CDR3 coding DNA: TGTGCCTGGAGCCCAGATTCCTTGGGGCCCCAGCATTTT.

This chain links TRBV10-3 with TRBJ1-1; tentative D call: TRBD1 (5 bases). V was shortened by 2 bases and J by 7 bases, with 5 bases between the two germline ends. Germline V lookup: CDR1 ENHRY, CDR2 SYGVKD. The CDR3 has 11 residues. The CDR3 nucleotides read TGTGCCATCAGTGAGACAGGTGAAGCTTTCTTT. Translated, it gives CAISETGEAFF.

This chain joins TRBV4-1 and TRBJ1-6; 8 nucleotides line up with TRBD1. The length of the CDR3 is 16 residues. The J segment lost 8 bases and the V segment lost 9 bases, leaving 15 bases of the junction unmatched. CDR1 is MGHRA, CDR2 YSYEKL, per germline. The DNA for the CDR3 is TGCGCCAGACCCACGGGTCCGGACAGGGTGGATTCACCCCTCCACTTT. Residues: CARPTGPDRVDSPLHF.

CDR3 DNA sequence: TGTGCCAGCAATGGACAGGGAAATGGCTACACCTTC. Amino acids: CASNGQGNGYTF. J is TRBJ1-2 and V is TRBV28; 8 nucleotides agree with TRBD1. The CDR3 runs 12 residues. J lost 6 bases, V lost 7 bases, and 4 bases had no gene match. Per germline, CDR1 MDHEN and CDR2 SYDVKM.

The rearrangement joins TRBV30 to TRBJ1-6; D is undetermined. CDR1 is GTSNPN and CDR2 is SVGIG in the germline V gene (reference sequence). The CDR3 runs to 13 residues. Trimming shortened V by 4 bases and J by 9 bases, and 13 bases separated the two germline ends. CDR3 in DNA: TGTGCCTGGAATGGATCGCCCTCTTCACCCCTCCACTTT. Its protein is CAWNGSPSSPLHF. Supplemented by reference TRBV30 and TRBJ1-6, the full variable domain reads SQTIHQWPATLVQPVGSPLSLECTVEGTSNPNLYWYRQAAGRGLQLLFYSVGIGQISSEVPQNLSASRPQDRQFILSSKKLLLSDSGFYLCAWNGSPSSPLHFGNGTRLTVT.

This rearrangement joins TRBV28 to TRBJ1-2; no definite D call. CDR1 and CDR2 from the germline V gene are MDHEN and SYDVKM. The CDR3 sequence is 14 residues long. V was cut by 4 bases and J by 8 bases, with 17 bases left in between. Here the CDR3 reads CASSSAPQEWGYTF. CDR3 bases: TGTGCCAGCAGTTCCGCCCCACAAGAATGGGGCTACACCTTC.

This clone was detected only once. The rearrangement uses TRBV7-2 and TRBJ1-2; TRBD1 is a possible D gene (5 bases). This CDR3 region has 13 residues. With 5 bases removed from V and 5 bases from J, the gap between germline ends came to 12 bases. CDR1 is SGHTA and CDR2 is FQGNSA in the germline V gene. The CDR3: CASSPLPGYGYTF. CDR3 nucleotides: TGTGCCAGCAGCCCACTCCCAGGGTATGGCTACACCTTC.

The chain is built from TRBV6-6 and TRBJ1-2; 7 bases are a match to TRBD1. Germline V gives CDR1 MNHNY, CDR2 SVGAGI (reference sequence). This CDR3 is 13 amino acids long. The J segment lost 8 bases and the V segment lost 5 bases, leaving 8 bases of the junction unmatched. The CDR3 reads CASSRTGEGGYTF. CDR3 nucleotide sequence: TGTGCCAGCAGTCGGACAGGCGAGGGGGGCTACACCTTC.

This clone was counted once. This CDR3 is also generated by other DNA sequences in the sample. The rearrangement uses TRBV11-3 and TRBJ2-1; D possibly corresponds to TRBD2 (7 bases). The CDR3 is 14 amino acids. The V end was cut by 3 bases, the J end by 2 bases, with 8 bases between. Germline V CDR1 and CDR2: SGHNT, YENEEA. Here the CDR3 DNA reads TGTGCCAGCAGCTTGGGGGGGCCCTACAATGAGCAGTTCTTC. Amino acid sequence: CASSLGGPYNEQFF.